This is a list of T cell receptor beta chains from one sample in a study of T cells expressing NK-cell markers. TCRdb reprocessed the 5' RACE reads; each CDR3 protein has one entry and no DNA is given. The sample yields over 150,000 distinct CDR3 sequences, of which the top ten take up roughly a third. The sequenced material came from blood T cells: a sorted CD56 or NKG2C T cell subset, CD4+ or CD8+ T cells, or bulk PBMC T cells (not recorded which). Receptors originate from a woman aged 50 to 65 in good health. CDR3s include the opening cysteine and the closing phenylalanine or tryptophan. Each record gives: V gene, J gene, CDR3 protein.

>TRBV20-1|TRBJ2-1
CSARGLAGVLGEQFF
>TRBV27|TRBJ2-1
CASSLTILGTGTNEQFF
>TRBV7-2|TRBJ2-1
CARKSLAPEQFF
>TRBV30|TRBJ2-7
CAVLREASYKQYF
>TRBV5-5|TRBJ1-3
CASSLTRTGSGNTIYF
>TRBV6-2/TRBV6-3|TRBJ2-3
CASTYSGTSVISTDTQYF
>TRBV12-3/TRBV12-4|TRBJ2-2
CASSGAAGRGELFF
>TRBV11-3|TRBJ2-1
CASSPGTDYNEQFF
>TRBV4-1|TRBJ2-1
CASSQDPASSYNEQFF
>TRBV9|TRBJ2-1
CASSVASPARGGEQFF
>TRBV7-8|TRBJ1-5
CASSLVSGTGQPQHF
>TRBV7-9|TRBJ1-4
CASSLERGNEKLFF
>TRBV27|TRBJ2-2
CASSWGSSTGELFF
>TRBV7-6|TRBJ1-5
CASSSPLGGDQPQHF
>TRBV6-2/TRBV6-3|TRBJ1-5
CASSSLTGGLEPQHF
>TRBV7-9|TRBJ2-7
CASSLGGEVGSYEQYF
>TRBV15|TRBJ2-6
CATSRARSGANVLTF
>TRBV12-3/TRBV12-4|TRBJ2-5
CASSPESSGSTIGETQYF
>TRBV5-6|TRBJ2-5
CASSIEAGAVAETQYF
>TRBV3-1|TRBJ2-1
CASSQGPRQDYNEQFF
>TRBV27|TRBJ2-7
CASSFGGRTYEQYF
>TRBV11-3|TRBJ2-1
CASSFGGLAGVKNEQFF